Detailed here is one T cell receptor (beta chain). In the original analysis: Estimated nucleated cell counts came from reference gene primer amplification. Profiled with immunoSEQ multiplex PCR; TCRdb holds only in-frame clones, not every one. D and trimming were read from the DNA, whereas the V and J calls and clone size are those reported in that table. The data hold tens of thousands of clones, with 80% to 90% observed a single time. These data originate in a study of blood T cell repertoires in COVID-19. The overall study: The study drew acute and convalescent COVID-19 samples from the United States, Italy and Spain. PBMCs, B-cell-depleted T cells, or T cells were the source of the cDNA or gDNA that made up the material.

The J segment lost 1 base and the V segment lost 4 bases, leaving 7 bases of the junction unmatched. Germline-derived CDR1 and CDR2 are SGHRS and YFSETQ. The CDR3 length is 15 residues. The gene calls are TRBV5-1 and TRBJ2-5; TRBD1 matches at 7 bases. Sequenced sample: peripheral blood. This TCR derives from an elderly woman with active or convalescent COVID-19. The CDR3 protein is CASSQRAGGQETQYF. Here the CDR3 DNA reads TGCGCCAGCAGCCAGAGGGCAGGGGGCCAAGAGACCCAGTACTTC.